This is a list of T cell receptor beta chains from one sample in a study of brain T cells in children with intractable seizures. TCRdb keeps only in-frame clones here, not all; method: immunoSEQ multiplex PCR. The repertoire holds about 76,000 clones, about 92% seen once, with under 2% in the top ten. Sample: peripheral blood, taken at surgery. Source of these receptors: a boy younger than two with tuberous sclerosis and intractable seizures. The CDR3 runs from the conserved cysteine through the conserved F or W. D genes are given only for firm matches. The size of a clone is reported for some rows only, either as once, few or many, or as a class for expanded clones.

len: 12
abundance: .
d_gene: .
j_gene: TRBJ2-1
v_gene: TRBV30
CDR3aa: CAWSGVVDEQFF
CDR3nt: TGTGCCTGGAGTGGGGTTGTGGATGAGCAGTTCTTC

len: 12
abundance: few
d_gene: .
j_gene: TRBJ1-5
v_gene: TRBV19
CDR3aa: CASNHPNQPQHF
CDR3nt: TGTGCCAGTAATCACCCAAATCAGCCCCAGCATTTT

len: 15
abundance: .
d_gene: TRBD1
j_gene: TRBJ2-5
v_gene: TRBV9
CDR3aa: CASSVGPRGGETQYF
CDR3nt: TGTGCCAGCAGCGTAGGCCCCCGAGGGGGCGAGACCCAGTACTTC

len: 16
abundance: .
d_gene: TRBD2
j_gene: TRBJ2-3
v_gene: TRBV6-5
CDR3aa: CASSYMVAGGRDTQYF
CDR3nt: TGTGCCAGCAGTTACATGGTCGCGGGAGGGCGGGATACGCAGTATTTT

len: 15
abundance: once
d_gene: .
j_gene: TRBJ1-2
v_gene: TRBV7-6
CDR3aa: CASSLGREANYGYTF
CDR3nt: TGTGCCAGCAGCTTAGGCAGGGAGGCTAACTATGGCTACACCTTC

len: 15
abundance: .
d_gene: .
j_gene: TRBJ1-1
v_gene: TRBV7-4
CDR3aa: CAAISKPGPITEAFF
CDR3nt: TGTGCAGCTATATCCAAGCCAGGGCCTATTACTGAAGCTTTCTTT

len: 15
abundance: .
d_gene: .
j_gene: TRBJ1-6
v_gene: TRBV7-4
CDR3aa: CASSLGAGRVSPLHF
CDR3nt: TGTGCCAGCAGCTTAGGGGCAGGTAGGGTTTCACCCCTCCACTTT

len: 20
abundance: .
d_gene: TRBD1
j_gene: TRBJ1-2
v_gene: TRBV7-3
CDR3aa: CASSPRLTGTGAFLNYGYTF
CDR3nt: TGTGCCAGCAGCCCGAGACTTACCGGGACAGGGGCCTTCCTCAACTATGGCTACACCTTC

len: 17
abundance: .
d_gene: .
j_gene: TRBJ2-4
v_gene: TRBV10-3
CDR3aa: CAMGWRAIHLAKNIQYF
CDR3nt: TGTGCCATGGGCTGGCGGGCGATACACCTAGCCAAAAACATTCAGTACTTC

len: 15
abundance: .
d_gene: TRBD1
j_gene: TRBJ2-3
v_gene: TRBV5-1
CDR3aa: CASSVGTASTDTQYF
CDR3nt: TGCGCCAGCAGCGTAGGGACAGCTAGCACAGATACGCAGTATTTT

len: 15
abundance: .
d_gene: .
j_gene: TRBJ2-3
v_gene: TRBV2
CDR3aa: CASRPRGSVADTQYF
CDR3nt: TGTGCCAGCAGGCCACGGGGGAGTGTGGCAGATACGCAGTATTTT

len: 14
abundance: .
d_gene: TRBD2
j_gene: TRBJ2-5
v_gene: TRBV2
CDR3aa: CASSVASGRETQYF
CDR3nt: TGTGCCAGCAGTGTCGCTAGCGGGAGAGAGACCCAGTACTTC

len: 16
abundance: .
d_gene: TRBD1
j_gene: TRBJ2-7
v_gene: TRBV6-5
CDR3aa: CASSYLGQGASGEQYF
CDR3nt: TGTGCCAGCAGTTACTTGGGACAGGGGGCGTCCGGAGAGCAGTACTTC

len: 14
abundance: .
d_gene: .
j_gene: TRBJ1-1
v_gene: TRBV29-1
CDR3aa: CSGVPQISPSKAFF
CDR3nt: TGCAGCGGTGTACCTCAGATAAGCCCTTCCAAAGCTTTCTTT

len: 11
abundance: .
d_gene: .
j_gene: TRBJ2-3
v_gene: TRBV5-5
CDR3aa: CASSLGDTQYF
CDR3nt: TGTGCCAGCAGCTTGGGGGATACGCAGTATTTT

len: 17
abundance: .
d_gene: TRBD2
j_gene: TRBJ2-2
v_gene: TRBV3-1/TRBV3-2
CDR3aa: CASSQSLAGENTGELFF
CDR3nt: TGTGCCAGCAGCCAGTCACTAGCGGGGGAGAACACCGGGGAGCTGTTTTTT

len: 15
abundance: .
d_gene: .
j_gene: TRBJ1-4
v_gene: TRBV27
CDR3aa: CASSKGALTNEKLFF
CDR3nt: TGTGCCAGCAGTAAGGGTGCCCTAACTAATGAAAAACTGTTTTTT

len: 15
abundance: .
d_gene: .
j_gene: TRBJ1-1
v_gene: TRBV28
CDR3aa: CASSLGRGGGTEAFF
CDR3nt: TGTGCCAGCAGTTTAGGTCGCGGAGGGGGCACTGAAGCTTTCTTT

len: 12
abundance: few
d_gene: .
j_gene: TRBJ2-3
v_gene: TRBV19
CDR3aa: CASSIVADTQYF
CDR3nt: TGTGCCAGTAGTATAGTGGCAGATACGCAGTATTTT

len: 17
abundance: .
d_gene: .
j_gene: TRBJ2-7
v_gene: TRBV19
CDR3aa: CASSVDHRAGNRYEQYF
CDR3nt: TGTGCGAGTAGTGTGGATCACAGGGCAGGGAATCGCTACGAGCAGTACTTC

len: 17
abundance: .
d_gene: TRBD1
j_gene: TRBJ1-2
v_gene: TRBV4-1
CDR3aa: CASSQGTGGPISYGYTF
CDR3nt: TGCGCCAGCAGCCAGGGGACAGGGGGGCCCATATCCTATGGCTACACCTTC

len: 16
abundance: .
d_gene: TRBD1
j_gene: TRBJ1-5
v_gene: TRBV6-2/TRBV6-3
CDR3aa: CASSKTTGRSNQPQHF
CDR3nt: TGTGCCAGCAGCAAAACGACAGGGCGGAGCAATCAGCCCCAGCATTTT

len: 16
abundance: .
d_gene: .
j_gene: TRBJ2-5
v_gene: TRBV7-9
CDR3aa: CASSDGGQLYQETQYF
CDR3nt: TGTGCCAGCAGCGACGGGGGACAGCTGTACCAAGAGACCCAGTACTTC

len: 14
abundance: .
d_gene: .
j_gene: TRBJ1-1
v_gene: TRBV21-1
CDR3aa: CASSNRGQNTEAFF
CDR3nt: TGTGCCAGCAGCAATAGGGGACAGAACACTGAAGCTTTCTTT

len: 18
abundance: .
d_gene: TRBD1
j_gene: TRBJ2-3
v_gene: TRBV5-5
CDR3aa: CASSLIRGRKLITDTQYF
CDR3nt: TGTGCCAGCAGCTTGATCAGGGGGCGAAAACTTATCACAGATACGCAGTATTTT

len: 15
abundance: once
d_gene: TRBD1
j_gene: TRBJ1-5
v_gene: TRBV30
CDR3aa: CAWRLRGQGNQPQHF
CDR3nt: TGTGCCTGGAGACTCCGTGGACAGGGCAATCAGCCCCAGCATTTT

len: 14
abundance: .
d_gene: .
j_gene: TRBJ2-7
v_gene: TRBV29-1
CDR3aa: CSVEDSGLPYEQYF
CDR3nt: TGCAGCGTTGAAGATTCCGGCCTCCCCTACGAGCAGTACTTC

len: 14
abundance: .
d_gene: .
j_gene: TRBJ2-5
v_gene: TRBV5-1
CDR3aa: CASSLALDAETQYF
CDR3nt: TGCGCCAGCAGCTTGGCTTTGGATGCGGAGACCCAGTACTTC

len: 15
abundance: .
d_gene: TRBD1
j_gene: TRBJ2-1
v_gene: TRBV24-1
CDR3aa: CATTEPGQGGDEQFF
CDR3nt: TGTGCCACCACAGAGCCGGGACAGGGTGGCGATGAGCAGTTCTTC

len: 12
abundance: .
d_gene: .
j_gene: TRBJ1-2
v_gene: TRBV12-3/TRBV12-4
CDR3aa: CASSASLFGYTF
CDR3nt: TGTGCCAGCAGTGCCTCCCTTTTTGGCTACACCTTC

len: 15
abundance: .
d_gene: .
j_gene: TRBJ1-2
v_gene: TRBV5-1
CDR3aa: CASSVGRQGGYGYTF
CDR3nt: TGCGCCAGCAGCGTTGGAAGGCAGGGTGGCTATGGCTACACCTTC

len: 15
abundance: .
d_gene: TRBD1
j_gene: TRBJ2-3
v_gene: TRBV5-1
CDR3aa: CASSWAGTAFDTQYF
CDR3nt: TGCGCCAGCAGCTGGGCCGGGACAGCCTTTGATACGCAGTATTTT

len: 16
abundance: .
d_gene: .
j_gene: TRBJ2-6
v_gene: TRBV10-3
CDR3aa: CAISDTPPSGANVLTF
CDR3nt: TGTGCCATCAGTGACACCCCCCCCTCGGGGGCCAACGTCCTGACTTTC

len: 14
abundance: .
d_gene: TRBD1
j_gene: TRBJ2-7
v_gene: TRBV7-9
CDR3aa: CASSLEGTVDEQYF
CDR3nt: TGTGCCAGCAGCTTAGAGGGGACAGTCGACGAGCAGTACTTC

len: 14
abundance: .
d_gene: .
j_gene: TRBJ1-4
v_gene: TRBV5-8
CDR3aa: CASSLGQRNEKLFF
CDR3nt: TGTGCCAGCAGCTTGGGACAGAGGAATGAAAAACTGTTTTTT

len: 14
abundance: .
d_gene: .
j_gene: TRBJ2-1
v_gene: TRBV30
CDR3aa: CAQIEQNRNNEQFF
CDR3nt: TGTGCCCAGATCGAGCAGAACCGTAACAATGAGCAGTTCTTC

len: 14
abundance: .
d_gene: TRBD1
j_gene: TRBJ1-6
v_gene: TRBV25-1
CDR3aa: CASSDWTGDSPLHF
CDR3nt: TGTGCCAGCAGTGATTGGACAGGAGATTCACCCCTCCACTTT

len: 15
abundance: .
d_gene: .
j_gene: TRBJ1-1
v_gene: TRBV4-1
CDR3aa: CASSQDGRAGTEAFF
CDR3nt: TGCGCCAGCAGCCAAGATGGTCGGGCTGGCACTGAAGCTTTCTTT

len: 13
abundance: .
d_gene: .
j_gene: TRBJ1-6
v_gene: TRBV7-3
CDR3aa: CASSTNYNSPLHF
CDR3nt: TGTGCCAGCAGCACAAATTATAATTCACCCCTCCACTTT

len: 16
abundance: .
d_gene: TRBD2
j_gene: TRBJ2-5
v_gene: TRBV11-2
CDR3aa: CASSIGLAGGWETQYF
CDR3nt: TGTGCCAGCAGCATTGGACTAGCGGGAGGTTGGGAGACCCAGTACTTC

len: 17
abundance: .
d_gene: .
j_gene: TRBJ2-3
v_gene: TRBV11-3
CDR3aa: CASSLGDLGASTDTQYF
CDR3nt: TGTGCCAGCAGCTTAGGTGACCTGGGGGCTAGCACAGATACGCAGTATTTT

len: 14
abundance: .
d_gene: .
j_gene: TRBJ1-3
v_gene: TRBV7-8
CDR3aa: CASSLGGIGNTIYF
CDR3nt: TGTGCCAGCAGCTTAGGGGGGATTGGAAACACCATATATTTT

len: 14
abundance: .
d_gene: TRBD1
j_gene: TRBJ1-2
v_gene: TRBV7-9
CDR3aa: CASSQTIQGAGYTF
CDR3nt: TGTGCCAGCAGCCAAACCATTCAGGGGGCAGGCTACACCTTC

len: 13
abundance: .
d_gene: .
j_gene: TRBJ1-2
v_gene: TRBV7-9
CDR3aa: CASSLAGNYGYTF
CDR3nt: TGTGCCAGCAGCTTAGCAGGGAACTATGGCTACACCTTC

len: 15
abundance: .
d_gene: .
j_gene: TRBJ2-7
v_gene: TRBV6-2/TRBV6-3
CDR3aa: CASSYGRTGRGEQYF
CDR3nt: TGTGCCAGCAGTTACGGTCGGACAGGGAGGGGAGAGCAGTACTTC

len: 14
abundance: .
d_gene: .
j_gene: TRBJ2-1
v_gene: TRBV9
CDR3aa: CASSVGEGWGRGIF
CDR3nt: .

len: 14
abundance: .
d_gene: TRBD1
j_gene: TRBJ2-1
v_gene: TRBV10-3
CDR3aa: CAIGFRGNYNEQFF
CDR3nt: TGTGCCATCGGTTTCAGGGGGAATTACAATGAGCAGTTCTTC

len: 14
abundance: .
d_gene: TRBD2
j_gene: TRBJ2-1
v_gene: TRBV7-2
CDR3aa: CASRLAGGNNEQFF
CDR3nt: TGTGCCAGCAGACTAGCGGGAGGCAACAATGAGCAGTTCTTC

len: 13
abundance: .
d_gene: TRBD1
j_gene: TRBJ1-5
v_gene: TRBV12-3/TRBV12-4
CDR3aa: CASSRGQTLPQHF
CDR3nt: TGTGCCAGCAGTCGGGGACAGACACTGCCCCAGCATTTT

len: 14
abundance: .
d_gene: .
j_gene: TRBJ1-1
v_gene: TRBV27
CDR3aa: CASSFKGGDTEAFF
CDR3nt: TGTGCCAGCAGTTTCAAGGGTGGGGACACTGAAGCTTTCTTT

len: 17
abundance: .
d_gene: .
j_gene: TRBJ2-1
v_gene: TRBV11-2
CDR3aa: CASSLDRMRQGRGEQFF
CDR3nt: TGTGCCAGCAGCTTAGATCGAATGAGGCAGGGGAGAGGTGAGCAGTTCTTC

len: 14
abundance: .
d_gene: .
j_gene: TRBJ2-5
v_gene: TRBV2
CDR3aa: CASSQDHHQETQYF
CDR3nt: TGTGCCAGCAGCCAGGACCACCACCAAGAGACCCAGTACTTC

len: 17
abundance: .
d_gene: TRBD2
j_gene: TRBJ2-3
v_gene: TRBV6-1
CDR3aa: CASSEAGGGASTDTQYF
CDR3nt: TGTGCCAGCAGTGAAGCTGGCGGGGGTGCTAGCACAGATACGCAGTATTTT

len: 15
abundance: .
d_gene: TRBD1
j_gene: TRBJ2-7
v_gene: TRBV7-2
CDR3aa: CASSGPGQAIHEQYF
CDR3nt: TGTGCCAGCAGCGGGCCGGGACAGGCAATTCACGAGCAGTACTTC